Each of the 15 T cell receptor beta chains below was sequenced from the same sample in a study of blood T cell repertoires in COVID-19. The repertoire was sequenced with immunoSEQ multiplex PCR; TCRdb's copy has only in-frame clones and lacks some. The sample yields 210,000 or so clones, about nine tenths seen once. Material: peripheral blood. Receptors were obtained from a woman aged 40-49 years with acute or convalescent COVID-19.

The CDR3 region has the DNA TGTGCCACCAGCAGAGATCCAACGGGGAGAGTTTACAATGAGCAGTTCTTC. Its translation: CATSRDPTGRVYNEQFF. This chain joins TRBV15 and TRBJ2-1; D possibly corresponds to TRBD2 (5 bases). Germline values: CDR1 LNHNV, CDR2 YYDKDF (reference sequence). V lost 0 bases to trimming and J lost 4 bases, with 16 bases between them. The length of the CDR3 is 17 residues.

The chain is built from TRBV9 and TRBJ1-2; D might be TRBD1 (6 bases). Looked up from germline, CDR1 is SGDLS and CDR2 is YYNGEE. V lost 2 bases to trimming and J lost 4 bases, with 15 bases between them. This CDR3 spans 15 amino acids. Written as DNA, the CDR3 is TGTGCCAGCAGCGTCTTTGGGACACCGGGCTATGGCTACACCTTC. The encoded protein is CASSVFGTPGYGYTF.

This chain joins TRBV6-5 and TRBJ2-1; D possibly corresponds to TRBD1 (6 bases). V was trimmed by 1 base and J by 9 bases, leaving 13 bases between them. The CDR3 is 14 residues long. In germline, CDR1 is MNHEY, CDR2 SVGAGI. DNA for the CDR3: TGTGCCAGCAGTTACTTGACACAGGGCTTTGAGCAGTTCTTC. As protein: CASSYLTQGFEQFF.

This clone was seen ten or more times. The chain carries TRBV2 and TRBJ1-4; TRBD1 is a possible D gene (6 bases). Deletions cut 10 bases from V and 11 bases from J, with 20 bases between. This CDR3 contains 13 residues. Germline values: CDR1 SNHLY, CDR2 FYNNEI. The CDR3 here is CATRPAGVDKLFF. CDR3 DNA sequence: TGTGCCACCCGACCGGCAGGGGTGGATAAACTGTTTTTT.

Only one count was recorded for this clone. The CDR3 loop is CASSHPRVRGSDYGYTF. The CDR3 bases are TGCGCCAGCAGCCACCCCCGAGTTAGGGGCAGTGACTATGGCTACACCTTC. The rearrangement uses TRBV4-1 and TRBJ1-2; D may be TRBD1 (5 bases). Germline CDR1 is MGHRA and CDR2 is YSYEKL. V lost 3 bases to trimming and J lost 3 bases, with 20 bases between them. CDR3 length: 17 amino acids.

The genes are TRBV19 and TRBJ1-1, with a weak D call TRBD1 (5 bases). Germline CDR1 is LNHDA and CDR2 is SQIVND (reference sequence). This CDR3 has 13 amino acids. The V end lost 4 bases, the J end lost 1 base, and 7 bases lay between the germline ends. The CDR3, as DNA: TGTGCCAGTAGTACTACAGGGAACACTGAAGCTTTCTTT. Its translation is CASSTTGNTEAFF.

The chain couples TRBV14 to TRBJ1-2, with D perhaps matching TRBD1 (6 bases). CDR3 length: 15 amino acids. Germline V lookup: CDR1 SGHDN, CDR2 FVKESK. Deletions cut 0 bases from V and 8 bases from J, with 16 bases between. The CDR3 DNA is TGTGCCAGCAGCCAAGATCGGGACAAACCAGGAGGCTACACCTTC. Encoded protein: CASSQDRDKPGGYTF.

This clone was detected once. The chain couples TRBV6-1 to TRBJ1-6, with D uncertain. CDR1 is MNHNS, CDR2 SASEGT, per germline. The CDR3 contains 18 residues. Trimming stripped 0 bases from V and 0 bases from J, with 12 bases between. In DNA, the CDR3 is TGTGCCAGCAGTGAAGCAGCGGCCGGTGGCTCCTATAATTCACCCCTCCACTTT. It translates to CASSEAAAGGSYNSPLHF.

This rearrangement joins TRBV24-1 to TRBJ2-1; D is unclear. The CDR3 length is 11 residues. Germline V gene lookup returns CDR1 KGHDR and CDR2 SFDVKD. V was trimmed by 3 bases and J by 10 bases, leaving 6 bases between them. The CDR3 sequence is CATSDIREQFF. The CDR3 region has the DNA TGTGCCACCAGTGATATTAGAGAGCAGTTCTTC.

The DNA of the CDR3 is TGTGCCAGCAGCTTGGGGACAGGGAATGGAAACACCATATATTTT. It yields the protein CASSLGTGNGNTIYF. The rearrangement joins TRBV5-8 to TRBJ1-3, with 8 bases matching TRBD1. V dropped 0 bases and J dropped 3; count of bases not matched to a gene: 2. The CDR3 totals 15 residues. The germline gives CDR1 SGHTS, CDR2 YDEGEE.

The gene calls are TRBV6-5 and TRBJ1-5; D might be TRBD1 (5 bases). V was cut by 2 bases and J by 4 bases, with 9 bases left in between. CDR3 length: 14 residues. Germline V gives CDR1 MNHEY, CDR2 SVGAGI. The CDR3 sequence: CASSYGAENQPQHF. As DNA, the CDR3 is TGTGCCAGCAGTTACGGGGCAGAGAATCAGCCCCAGCATTTT.

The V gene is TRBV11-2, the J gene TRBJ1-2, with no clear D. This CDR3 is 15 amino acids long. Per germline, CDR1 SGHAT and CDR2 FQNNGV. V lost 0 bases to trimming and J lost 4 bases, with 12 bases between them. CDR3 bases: TGTGCCAGCAGCTTAGACCCGTCTTTGCGCTATGGCTACACCTTC. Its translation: CASSLDPSLRYGYTF.

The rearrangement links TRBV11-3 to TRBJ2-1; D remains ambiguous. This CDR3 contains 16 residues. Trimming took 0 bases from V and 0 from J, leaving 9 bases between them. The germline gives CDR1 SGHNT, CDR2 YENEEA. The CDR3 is CASSLEGPASYNEQFF. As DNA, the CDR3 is TGTGCCAGCAGCTTAGAGGGCCCAGCCTCCTACAATGAGCAGTTCTTC.

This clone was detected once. This CDR3 reads CASSWGGRGPSGANVLTF. The CDR3 bases are TGTGCCAGCAGCTGGGGTGGCAGGGGGCCCTCTGGGGCCAACGTCCTGACTTTC. The chain carries TRBV5-4 and TRBJ2-6, with 8 bases matching TRBD1. The germline CDR1 and CDR2 sequences are SGHNT and YYREEE (reference sequence). This CDR3 contains 18 residues. V dropped 3 bases and J dropped 0; count of bases not matched to a gene: 8.

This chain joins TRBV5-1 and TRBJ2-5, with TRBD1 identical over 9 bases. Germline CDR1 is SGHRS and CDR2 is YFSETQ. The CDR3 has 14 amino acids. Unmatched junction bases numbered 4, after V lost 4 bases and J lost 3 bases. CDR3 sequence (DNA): TGCGCCAGCAGCCCGGACAGGGGAGAAGAGACCCAGTACTTC. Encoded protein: CASSPDRGEETQYF.